This is a list of T cell receptor beta chains from one sample in a study of T cell repertoires in cytomegalovirus infection. TCRdb re-derived calls from the reads in MiXCR, one entry per CDR3 protein. The repertoire consists of nearly 650,000 distinct CDR3 sequences, with 20% to 25% occurring once and the leading ten covering 6.5% to 10%. Sequenced input: CD8+ T cells from PBMCs. The receptors here all came from a human donor in good health (CMV status not recorded). Some clones in this sample may be carry-over from other donors' samples. Both conserved end residues are part of each CDR3. The D gene is left open where the match is weak. Size is omitted from some rows. Given values are once, few, many or a class for expanded clones.

d_call: NA
clone_size: NA
j_call: TRBJ1-1
v_call: TRBV9
cdr3_aa: CASSLQDRNTEAFF
cdr3_nt: TGTGCCAGCAGCTTACAGGACAGGAACACTGAAGCTTTCTTT

d_call: NA
clone_size: NA
j_call: TRBJ2-5
v_call: TRBV20-1
cdr3_aa: CRGGRDQYF
cdr3_nt: TGCAGGGGGGGACGAGACCAGTACTTC

d_call: NA
clone_size: NA
j_call: TRBJ1-5
v_call: TRBV20-1
cdr3_aa: CSASWASGDSNQPQHF
cdr3_nt: TGCAGTGCTAGTTGGGCGTCCGGAGATAGCAATCAGCCCCAGCATTTT

d_call: TRBD2
clone_size: many
j_call: TRBJ2-1
v_call: TRBV4-1
cdr3_aa: CASSQALPGGYNEQFF
cdr3_nt: TGCGCCAGCAGCCAAGCTCTACCGGGGGGCTACAATGAGCAGTTCTTC

d_call: NA
clone_size: NA
j_call: TRBJ2-6
v_call: TRBV7-3
cdr3_aa: CASRALLSSGANVLTF
cdr3_nt: TGTGCCAGCAGGGCACTGCTTAGCTCTGGGGCCAACGTCCTGACTTTC

d_call: NA
clone_size: many
j_call: TRBJ1-1
v_call: TRBV6-5
cdr3_aa: CASSYGSGEAFF
cdr3_nt: TGTGCCAGCAGTTACGGCAGCGGTGAAGCTTTCTTT

d_call: NA
clone_size: few
j_call: TRBJ1-5
v_call: TRBV5-1
cdr3_aa: CASSHKRSQECGNQPQHF
cdr3_nt: TGCGCCAGCAGCCACAAAAGGTCGCAGGAGTGCGGCAATCAGCCCCAGCATTTT

d_call: NA
clone_size: few
j_call: TRBJ1-5
v_call: TRBV28
cdr3_aa: CASSFPANNQPQHF
cdr3_nt: TGTGCCAGCAGTTTCCCAGCGAACAATCAGCCCCAGCATTTT

d_call: NA
clone_size: many
j_call: TRBJ1-1
v_call: TRBV11-1
cdr3_aa: CASSSTRGAMNTEAFF
cdr3_nt: TGTGCCAGCAGCTCAACGCGGGGGGCCATGAACACTGAAGCTTTCTTT

d_call: NA
clone_size: NA
j_call: TRBJ1-1
v_call: TRBV13
cdr3_aa: CASSPGPLPTGTEAFF
cdr3_nt: TGTGCCAGCAGCCCGGGACCGCTACCGACGGGGACTGAAGCTTTCTTT

d_call: NA
clone_size: many
j_call: TRBJ2-2
v_call: TRBV27
cdr3_aa: CASSWGHDTGELFF
cdr3_nt: TGTGCCAGCAGTTGGGGACACGACACCGGGGAGCTGTTTTTT

d_call: NA
clone_size: few
j_call: TRBJ1-5
v_call: TRBV12-3/TRBV12-4
cdr3_aa: CASSFAGSGGTSNQPQHF
cdr3_nt: TGTGCCAGCAGTTTTGCAGGGTCTGGCGGAACTAGCAATCAGCCCCAGCATTTT

d_call: NA
clone_size: few
j_call: TRBJ2-7
v_call: TRBV15
cdr3_aa: CATSVFRAPRDEQYF
cdr3_nt: TGTGCCACCAGCGTATTCAGGGCTCCTCGGGACGAGCAGTACTTC

d_call: NA
clone_size: many
j_call: TRBJ2-6
v_call: TRBV12-3/TRBV12-4
cdr3_aa: CASSFGIESSGANVLTF
cdr3_nt: TGTGCCAGCAGTTTCGGGATAGAAAGCTCTGGGGCCAACGTCCTGACTTTC

d_call: NA
clone_size: few
j_call: TRBJ1-1
v_call: TRBV20-1
cdr3_aa: CSARDSSAIQNTEAFF
cdr3_nt: TGCAGTGCTAGAGATAGTTCAGCGATTCAGAACACTGAAGCTTTCTTT

d_call: TRBD1
clone_size: many
j_call: TRBJ2-1
v_call: TRBV7-2
cdr3_aa: CASSLLTGFYNEQFF
cdr3_nt: TGTGCCAGCAGCTTATTGACAGGGTTCTACAATGAGCAGTTCTTC